This T cell receptor (beta chain) stems from a study of blood T cell repertoires in COVID-19. As for the study in general: Sources were T cells, B-cell-depleted T cells, or PBMCs; the material itself was cDNA or gDNA.

Source study methods: Amplification of reference gene primers was used by the study to estimate nucleated cell counts. Sequencing was performed with immunoSEQ multiplex PCR; in TCRdb, only in-frame clones are kept and a portion is missing. V and J calls and clone size are as listed in that table; D and trimming were resolved from the DNA. The repertoire has tens of thousands of clones, over 70% of them found once; the top ten carry roughly a third. The CDR3 is 14 amino acids. V was cut by 6 bases and J by 0 bases, with 12 bases left in between. Germline V CDR1 and CDR2: KGHSH, LQKENI. The chain employs TRBV18 and TRBJ2-7; D remains unclear. Sequenced sample: peripheral blood. The sequence derives from an elderly woman with acute or convalescent COVID-19. CDR3 DNA: TGTGCCAGCTCCCTAAACCAGGCCTCCTACGAGCAGTACTTC. This sequence encodes CASSLNQASYEQYF.